This is a list of T cell receptor beta chains from one sample in a study of radiation and T cells in renal cell carcinoma. TCRdb's table, derived via immunoSEQ multiplex PCR, lists solely in-frame clones and lacks some. The sample shows roughly 150,000 clones, roughly nine tenths of them seen only once. The sample consisted of blood, taken from a patient whose treatment included radiotherapy and nephrectomy. The receptors shown here come from a woman aged 70-85 years with renal cell carcinoma. The CDR3 runs from the conserved cysteine through the conserved F or W. A D gene is named only where the DNA matches it firmly. The size of a clone is reported for some rows only, either as once, few or many, or as a class for expanded clones.

J	D	V	size	CDR3	DNA
TRBJ2-6	NA	TRBV7-2	NA	CASSSAGYSGANVLTF	TGTGCCAGCAGTTCAGCAGGTTACTCTGGGGCCAACGTCCTGACTTTC
TRBJ2-6	TRBD1	TRBV19	NA	CASSEGRQGDSGANVLTF	TGTGCCAGTAGTGAGGGCAGGCAGGGGGACTCTGGGGCCAACGTCCTGACTTTC
TRBJ1-6	NA	TRBV7-6	NA	CASSLGGFGVNSPLHF	TGTGCCAGCAGCTTAGGAGGGTTTGGCGTTAATTCACCCCTCCACTTT
TRBJ2-1	TRBD2	TRBV7-8	NA	CASRSGGAYNEQFF	TGTGCCAGCAGGAGCGGGGGGGCCTACAATGAGCAGTTCTTC
TRBJ2-5	TRBD1	TRBV30	NA	CAWSVPGTGSETQYF	TGTGCCTGGAGTGTACCCGGGACAGGGAGTGAGACCCAGTACTTC
TRBJ1-5	TRBD1	TRBV28	NA	CASSSGGQGLLGHQPQHF	TGTGCCAGCAGTTCGGGGGGACAGGGTCTCCTCGGGCATCAGCCCCAGCATTTT
TRBJ1-1	TRBD1	TRBV2	NA	CADRGRGQAFF	TGTGCCGACAGGGGGCGAGGTCAAGCTTTCTTT
TRBJ1-1	NA	TRBV28	few	CASSSPTEAFF	TGTGCCAGCAGCTCTCCGACAGAAGCTTTCTTT
TRBJ2-7	NA	TRBV30	NA	CAWGWHEQYF	TGTGCCTGGGGGTGGCACGAGCAGTACTTC
TRBJ1-2	NA	TRBV7-2	NA	CASTFPPAGYTF	TGTGCCAGCACTTTCCCCCCGGCGGGCTACACCTTC
TRBJ2-1	TRBD2	TRBV5-1	NA	CASSPGLAGTDNEQFF	TGCGCCAGCAGCCCCGGACTAGCGGGGACCGACAATGAGCAGTTCTTC
TRBJ1-5	NA	TRBV7-8	NA	CASSPDRWDNQPQHF	TGTGCCAGCAGCCCTGACAGGTGGGACAATCAGCCCCAGCATTTT
TRBJ1-5	TRBD1	TRBV19	few	CASADRDRSQPQHF	TGTGCCAGCGCCGACCGGGACAGATCTCAGCCCCAGCATTTT
TRBJ2-5	NA	TRBV7-2	NA	CASSLGGSLGTQYF	TGTGCCAGCAGCTTAGGGGGCTCCCTGGGGACCCAGTACTTC
TRBJ1-2	NA	TRBV7-2	once	CASSLGHRDYGYTF	TGTGCCAGCAGCTTGGGGCACAGAGACTATGGCTACACCTTC
TRBJ1-2	NA	TRBV28	NA	CASSISGINYGYTF	TGTGCCAGCAGTATATCCGGGATTAACTATGGCTACACCTTC
TRBJ1-5	NA	TRBV30	NA	CAWSVSQRGNQPQHF	TGTGCCTGGAGTGTATCCCAACGTGGAAATCAGCCCCAGCATTTT
TRBJ1-2	NA	TRBV14	NA	CASSQDSGRFYGYTF	TGTGCCAGCAGCCAAGATAGCGGACGGTTCTATGGCTACACCTTC
TRBJ1-1	TRBD1	TRBV15	NA	CATSRDPQGVRNTEAFF	TGTGCCACCAGCAGAGATCCCCAGGGGGTTCGAAACACTGAAGCTTTCTTT
TRBJ1-2	NA	TRBV9	NA	CASSESLFARVEYGYTF	TGTGCCAGCAGCGAATCCCTCTTCGCGAGGGTGGAGTATGGCTACACCTTC
TRBJ1-5	NA	TRBV7-2	NA	CASSLGGSGSNQPQHF	TGTGCCAGCAGCTTGGGAGGGAGCGGGAGCAATCAGCCCCAGCATTTT
TRBJ1-2	TRBD1	TRBV7-9	once	CASSLGGQGNYGYTF	TGTGCCAGCAGCTTAGGGGGACAGGGAAACTATGGCTACACCTTC
TRBJ2-5	NA	TRBV9	NA	CASSVGGQLQETQYF	TGTGCCAGCAGCGTAGGAGGACAGCTCCAAGAGACCCAGTACTTC
TRBJ1-1	NA	TRBV6-5	NA	CASSYRGGYTEAFF	TGTGCCAGCAGTTACCGGGGGGGGTACACTGAAGCTTTCTTT
TRBJ2-5	TRBD2	TRBV5-4	NA	CASSLPGGGYQETQYF	TGTGCCAGCAGCTTACCTGGCGGGGGGTACCAAGAGACCCAGTACTTC
TRBJ1-4	NA	TRBV7-9	NA	CASSLAGGEKLFF	TGTGCCAGCAGCTTAGCAGGGGGTGAAAAACTGTTTTTT
TRBJ2-2	NA	TRBV9	NA	CASSVGQGDGELFF	TGTGCCAGCAGCGTAGGGCAGGGTGACGGGGAGCTGTTTTTT
TRBJ1-5	TRBD1	TRBV7-2	NA	CASSLVRDRVLDSNQPQHF	TGTGCCAGCAGCTTAGTAAGGGACAGGGTGCTTGATAGCAATCAGCCCCAGCATTTT
TRBJ2-4	TRBD2	TRBV4-2	NA	CASSQAGLAGGSLAKNIQYF	TGTGCCAGCAGCCAGGCTGGACTAGCGGGGGGCAGTTTGGCCAAAAACATTCAGTACTTC
TRBJ1-1	NA	TRBV6-1	NA	CASSEAPRHTEAFF	TGTGCCAGCAGTGAAGCGCCCCGACACACTGAAGCTTTCTTT
TRBJ2-5	NA	TRBV5-1	NA	CASSARSETQYF	TGCGCCAGCAGCGCACGATCGGAGACCCAGTACTTC
TRBJ1-3	NA	TRBV15	once	CATSRVGQSGNTIYF	TGTGCCACCAGCAGAGTTGGGCAGTCTGGAAACACCATATATTTT
TRBJ2-5	NA	TRBV7-2	once	CASSLGLPSQETQYF	TGTGCCAGCAGCTTAGGGCTTCCCAGCCAAGAGACCCAGTACTTC
TRBJ2-1	TRBD2	TRBV28	NA	CASSPLAGGGDEQFF	TGTGCCAGCAGCCCCTTAGCGGGGGGAGGCGATGAGCAGTTCTTC
TRBJ2-4	TRBD1	TRBV27	NA	CASSLSDRAIGIQYF	TGTGCCAGCAGTTTATCCGACAGGGCAATAGGCATTCAGTACTTC
TRBJ2-7	TRBD2	TRBV5-4	NA	CASSSSGGTYEQYF	TGTGCCAGCAGTTCTAGCGGGGGAACATACGAGCAGTACTTC
TRBJ1-5	NA	TRBV11-2	NA	CASSNMARNNQPQHF	TGTGCCAGCAGTAACATGGCAAGAAACAATCAGCCCCAGCATTTT
TRBJ2-3	TRBD2	TRBV9	NA	CASSFRAGGTDTQYF	TGTGCCAGCAGTTTTCGCGCGGGGGGCACAGATACGCAGTATTTT
TRBJ2-7	NA	TRBV7-2	NA	CASSLLGDEQYF	TGTGCCAGCAGCTTATTGGGGGACGAGCAGTACTTC
TRBJ1-4	TRBD1	TRBV2	once	CASSYTGQGGNEKLFF	TGTGCCAGCAGTTACACCGGACAGGGAGGGAATGAAAAACTGTTTTTT
TRBJ1-1	NA	TRBV9	NA	CASSVEVNTEAFF	TGTGCCAGCAGCGTAGAAGTGAACACTGAAGCTTTCTTT
TRBJ2-1	TRBD2	TRBV5-1	NA	CASSLDLAGPSYNEQFF	TGCGCCAGCAGCTTGGATCTAGCGGGTCCGTCCTACAATGAGCAGTTCTTC
TRBJ1-1	NA	TRBV7-9	few	CASSSTTGFNFF	TGTGCCAGCAGCAGTACCACAGGGTTTAATTTCTTT
TRBJ2-3	TRBD2	TRBV29-1	NA	CSALAGGHTDTQYF	TGCAGCGCTCTAGCGGGGGGGCATACAGATACGCAGTATTTT
TRBJ1-5	NA	TRBV4-2	NA	CASSQAASWDQPQHF	TGTGCCAGCAGCCAAGCGGCTTCATGGGATCAGCCCCAGCATTTT
TRBJ2-3	TRBD2	TRBV4-2	NA	CASSQDSTSGGRQGTQYF	TGTGCCAGCAGCCAAGATTCGACTAGCGGGGGGCGTCAAGGTACGCAGTATTTT
TRBJ2-2	NA	TRBV4-3	few	CASSQDRNSNTGELFF	TGCGCCAGCAGCCAAGATAGAAACAGCAACACCGGGGAGCTGTTTTTT
TRBJ1-1	NA	TRBV27	NA	CASSSDNPRGEAFF	TGTGCCAGCAGCTCGGACAACCCCCGTGGGGAAGCTTTCTTT
TRBJ2-1	TRBD2	TRBV7-8	NA	CASSLGALAGRSSYNEQFF	TGTGCCAGCAGCTTAGGCGCACTAGCGGGGCGGAGCTCCTACAATGAGCAGTTCTTC
TRBJ1-2	TRBD1	TRBV9	NA	CASSVGSTGTGGYTF	TGTGCCAGCAGCGTTGGATCGACAGGGACCGGTGGCTACACCTTC
TRBJ2-7	NA	TRBV19	NA	CASSIVGRGHEQYF	TGTGCCAGTAGTATAGTGGGCAGGGGCCACGAGCAGTACTTC